The clone carrying this T cell receptor (beta chain) was seen a handful of times. Its matching antigen is unknown. Clones were sequenced by immunoSEQ multiplex PCR, and TCRdb holds only the in-frame ones, with some missing. The sample includes roughly 61,000 clones, approximately 80% of them seen just once. The sample is drawn from a study of T cells in localized non-small cell lung cancer. Study-level findings and limits: T cell clonality was highest in uninvolved adjacent lung, above tumor. Sequencing involved a lone tumor region, leaving heterogeneity possible.

In germline, CDR1 is GTSNPN, CDR2 SVGIG (reference sequence). The CDR3 has 13 residues. V gave up 5 bases and J gave up 9 bases; unmatched junction bases: 8. This material consisted of PBMCs, taken before any cancer treatment. The chain uses TRBV30 and TRBJ2-1; 9 nucleotides agree with TRBD2. This receptor was taken from a man aged 35-75 years with stage II lung adenocarcinoma. The chain's CDR3 is CAWDPAGGIEQFF. In DNA form, the CDR3 reads TGTGCCTGGGACCCAGCGGGAGGTATTGAGCAGTTCTTC.